Each of the 28 T cell receptor beta chains below was sequenced from the same sample in a study of OX40 agonist ivuxolimab in advanced cancers. Clones were read by immunoSEQ multiplex PCR, and TCRdb kept only the in-frame ones, dropping some. The data contain approximately 60,000 clones, approximately 92% of them seen just once; the ten biggest clones take up roughly an eighth. The material sequenced was CD4+ or CD8+ T cells sorted from blood, taken in a trial of the OX40 agonist ivuxolimab. The receptors were gathered from an adult with an advanced solid tumor such as melanoma, head and neck, liver or kidney cancer.

This chain uses TRBV11-2 with TRBJ2-7; 11 nucleotides align to TRBD2. The CDR3 is made up of 15 amino acids. Trimming took 3 bases from V and 3 from J; bases not matched to a gene: 4. Germline-derived CDR1 and CDR2 are SGHAT and FQNNGV. CDR3 region: CASSFGTSGYYEQYF. The CDR3 bases are TGTGCCAGCAGCTTCGGGACTAGCGGATACTACGAGCAGTACTTC.

The chain couples TRBV30 to TRBJ1-2; D gene uncertain. This CDR3 has 11 amino acids. Germline V lookup: CDR1 GTSNPN, CDR2 SVGIG (reference sequence). V was clipped by 1 base and J by 8 bases, with 8 bases between them. CDR3 coding DNA: TGTGCCTGGAGTGCCACCAGGGGCTACACCTTC. Its translation: CAWSATRGYTF.

The chain joins TRBV30 to TRBJ2-3; 7 bases agree with TRBD1. Germline V gives CDR1 GTSNPN, CDR2 SVGIG (reference sequence). CDR3 length: 14 amino acids. The V gene end was trimmed by 0 bases and the J gene end by 4 bases; junction bases not matched to a gene: 4. The CDR3 sequence is CAWSVQGFADTQYF. CDR3 in DNA: TGTGCCTGGAGTGTACAGGGGTTCGCAGATACGCAGTATTTT.

Only one count was recorded for this clone. The V and J genes are TRBV7-8 and TRBJ2-1, with D tentatively TRBD2 (6 bases). CDR3 size: 17 residues. Trimming shortened V by 1 base and J by 3 bases, and 16 bases separated the two germline ends. Germline CDR1 and CDR2: SGHVS and FQNEAQ. CDR3: CASSLVYRRDVYNEQFF. CDR3 nucleotides: TGTGCCAGCAGCTTAGTCTATCGGCGGGATGTCTACAATGAGCAGTTCTTC. The complete variable domain, with remaining parts taken from reference TRBV7-8 and TRBJ2-1, reads GAGVSQSPRYKVAKRGQDVALRCDPISGHVSLFWYQQALGQGPEFLTYFQNEAQLDKSGLPSDRFFAERPEGSVSTLKIQRTQQEDSAVYLCASSLVYRRDVYNEQFFGPGTRLTVL.

The CDR3 nucleotides read TGCAGCGTTGAAGCAAGCAGATGGACAGGGCTCCCGCTCAATGAGCAGTTCTTC. It encodes CSVEASRWTGLPLNEQFF. V and J are TRBV29-1 and TRBJ2-1; 8 bases are a match to TRBD1. In germline, CDR1 is SQVTM, CDR2 ANQGSEA. The junction had 17 bases not matched to a gene; V was cut back by 1 base and J by 6 bases. The CDR3 length is 18 residues.

J is TRBJ2-7 and V is TRBV2, with TRBD1 matching 9 bases. The CDR3 totals 13 residues. Per the germline V gene, CDR1 is SNHLY and CDR2 is FYNNEI. J lost 8 bases, V lost 8 bases, and 10 bases had no gene match. The CDR3 is CASEGQGSYQQYF. The DNA of the CDR3 is TGTGCCAGCGAGGGACAGGGCAGTTACCAGCAGTACTTC. The full variable domain, rest sourced from reference TRBV2 and TRBJ2-7, is EPEVTQTPSHQVTQMGQEVILRCVPISNHLYFYWYRQILGQKVEFLVSFYNNEISEKSEIFDDQFSVERPDGSNFTLKIRSTKLEDSAMYFCASEGQGSYQQYFGPGTRLTVT.

The rearrangement links TRBV5-4 to TRBJ2-7; perhaps TRBD1 as D (6 bases). Trimming took off 1 base at V and 3 bases at J, with 11 bases between the two ends. There are 14 residues in the CDR3. Germline CDR1 is SGHNT and CDR2 is YYREEE (reference sequence). CDR3 nucleotide sequence: TGTGCCAGCAGCTTGCGGACAGAATACTACGAGCAGTACTTC. It translates to CASSLRTEYYEQYF.

The rearrangement uses TRBV27 and TRBJ2-7; TRBD1 matches at 8 bases. From germline, CDR1 is MNHEY and CDR2 SMNVEV (reference sequence). J lost 7 bases, V lost 5 bases, and 1 base had no gene match. The CDR3 has 11 amino acids. In nucleotides, the CDR3 is TGTGCCAGCAGTAGACAGGGGGAGCAGTACTTC. Its protein is CASSRQGEQYF.

In this sample, this clone turned up once. The genes are TRBV10-3 and TRBJ2-5; D gene unclear. This CDR3 has 19 amino acids. The ends were cut back, 0 bases at V and 0 bases at J, with 20 bases in the middle. Germline V lookup: CDR1 ENHRY, CDR2 SYGVKD. The CDR3 spells CAISESMLVGPKYQETQYF. CDR3 nucleotide sequence: TGTGCCATCAGTGAGTCGATGTTAGTTGGACCGAAGTACCAAGAGACCCAGTACTTC.

The rearrangement links TRBV6-1 to TRBJ1-5; TRBD1 might be the D (5 bases). The CDR3 is 15 amino acids. Germline CDR1 reads MNHNS; CDR2 reads SASEGT. V lost 3 bases to trimming and J lost 0 bases, with 9 bases between them. CDR3 coding DNA: TGTGCCAGCAGTGAGAGCAGGGATAGCAATCAGCCCCAGCATTTT. It encodes CASSESRDSNQPQHF.

The chain combines TRBV27 with TRBJ2-7; D possibly uses TRBD1 or TRBD2 (5 bases each). The CDR3 length is 15 residues. Deletions cut 4 bases from V and 3 bases from J, with 16 bases between. From germline, CDR1 is MNHEY and CDR2 SMNVEV (reference sequence). The CDR3 loop is CASSSPGPKLYEQYF. Here the CDR3 DNA reads TGTGCCAGCAGTTCACCGGGACCAAAGCTCTACGAGCAGTACTTC.

The chain carries TRBV7-9 and TRBJ1-2; no definite D call. The CDR3 length is 15 residues. V was pared by 4 bases and J by 1 base, with 13 bases between. From germline, CDR1 is SEHNR and CDR2 FQNEAQ (reference sequence). The CDR3 protein is CASSSPDGINYGYTF. DNA for the CDR3: TGTGCCAGCAGCTCTCCGGACGGTATTAACTATGGCTACACCTTC.

This sequence joins TRBV9 and TRBJ2-1, with 9 bases matching TRBD1. CDR1 and CDR2 (germline): SGDLS, YYNGEE. This CDR3 region has 12 residues. The J segment lost 10 bases and the V segment lost 4 bases, leaving 3 bases of the junction unmatched. The CDR3 coding sequence is TGTGCCAGCAGCTTCACAGGGGGCGAGCAGTTCTTC. This codes for CASSFTGGEQFF.

The chain is built from TRBV4-1 and TRBJ2-2; D possibly corresponds to TRBD1 (5 bases). The germline V gene has CDR1 MGHRA and CDR2 YSYEKL. CDR3 length equals 15 residues. Trimming pared 1 base from V and 4 bases from J, leaving 10 bases between. The CDR3 spells CASSQVKGRTGELFF. In nucleotides, the CDR3 is TGCGCCAGCAGCCAAGTAAAGGGGCGCACCGGGGAGCTGTTTTTT.

The chain employs TRBV11-2 and TRBJ2-1, with TRBD2 matching 7 bases. The germline gives CDR1 SGHAT, CDR2 FQNNGV. The CDR3 covers 16 residues. J was trimmed by 8 bases and V by 2 bases; bases with no gene match: 12. The CDR3 DNA follows: TGTGCCAGCAGCTTATATTGGCGGGAGCAAGGTGATGAGCAGTTCTTC. As protein: CASSLYWREQGDEQFF.

V and J are TRBV11-2 and TRBJ1-3; D gene ambiguous. Germline assignment: CDR1 SGHAT and CDR2 FQNNGV. CDR3 length equals 14 residues. V shed 5 bases and J shed 4 bases, with 12 bases lying between them. CDR3 sequence (DNA): TGTGCCAGCAGCCGATCCGGGGTGGGAAACACCATATATTTT. Translating gives CASSRSGVGNTIYF.

The chain joins TRBV28 to TRBJ1-3, with D hard to call. V lost 5 bases to trimming and J lost 8 bases, with 16 bases between them. The CDR3 spans 14 residues. CDR1 is MDHEN and CDR2 is SYDVKM in the germline V gene. The CDR3 DNA reads as TGTGCCAGCAGTCGTCCCCTGGACGGCTACACCATATATTTT. Its protein product is CASSRPLDGYTIYF.

This sequence joins TRBV28 and TRBJ2-7, with 7 bases fitting TRBD1. Trimming at V came to 5 bases and at J to 2 bases, leaving 6 bases not matched to a gene. Germline assignment: CDR1 MDHEN and CDR2 SYDVKM. The CDR3 loop spans 14 amino acids. CDR3 DNA sequence: TGTGCCAGCAGTACTGGGACAGCAGCCTACGAGCAGTACTTC. Its protein is CASSTGTAAYEQYF.

This chain links TRBV5-6 with TRBJ1-2; no firm D call. The CDR3 runs 13 residues. Germline values: CDR1 SGHDT, CDR2 YYEEEE. V lost 1 base and J lost 7, with 11 bases in between. CDR3 sequence: CASSLNIGRGYTF. CDR3 bases: TGTGCCAGCAGCTTGAACATCGGTCGTGGCTACACCTTC.

This clone was observed a handful of times. The J gene is TRBJ1-1, the V gene TRBV5-8; D unclear. CDR3 length equals 14 residues. The V and J ends lost 7 bases and 1 base respectively, with 14 bases between them. CDR1 is SGHTS and CDR2 is YDEGEE in the germline V gene. In nucleotides, the CDR3 is TGTGCCAGCGAGAACACGCATCGGAACACTGAAGCTTTCTTT. It yields the protein CASENTHRNTEAFF.

This clone appeared a few times. V is TRBV9 and J is TRBJ1-2; 8 bases match TRBD1. This CDR3 is 13 amino acids long. The V segment lost 6 bases and the J segment 4 bases; nucleotides outside the gene matches: 5. Germline lookup yields CDR1 SGDLS and CDR2 YYNGEE. The CDR3 nucleotides are TGTGCCAGCAATAGCCAGGGGGCCTATGGCTACACCTTC. Protein product: CASNSQGAYGYTF.

The chain employs TRBV5-6 and TRBJ2-1, with 9 bases matching TRBD2. The CDR3 is 16 amino acids. The germline gives CDR1 SGHDT, CDR2 YYEEEE. The V and J ends lost 5 bases and 0 bases, in that order; junction bases with no gene match: 6. In DNA, the CDR3 is TGTGCCAGCAGACTAGCGGGCACCCTCTCCTACAATGAGCAGTTCTTC. It translates to CASRLAGTLSYNEQFF.

The chain joins TRBV29-1 to TRBJ2-5; D call uncertain. This CDR3 comprises 12 residues. The germline V and J ends were trimmed by 6 bases and 5 bases, with 13 bases remaining between them. The germline gives CDR1 SQVTM, CDR2 ANQGSEA. This chain's CDR3 is CSVETLPETQYF. The CDR3 DNA sequence: TGCAGCGTCGAGACCCTCCCGGAGACCCAGTACTTC.

The chain combines TRBV27 with TRBJ2-5; 8 bases map to TRBD1. This CDR3 is built from 12 residues. The germline gives CDR1 MNHEY, CDR2 SMNVEV (reference sequence). Trimming took 5 bases from V and 4 from J; bases not matched to a gene: 0. DNA for the CDR3: TGTGCCAGCAGTGACAGGGGAGAGACCCAGTACTTC. This codes for CASSDRGETQYF.

The chain employs TRBV5-4 and TRBJ2-5; D gene unclear. Germline V CDR1 and CDR2: SGHNT, YYREEE (reference sequence). Trimming took off 0 bases at V and 3 bases at J, with 9 bases between the two ends. The CDR3 totals 14 residues. CDR3 DNA sequence: TGTGCCAGCAGCTTGGTACACCTAGAAGAGACCCAGTACTTC. Translating it yields CASSLVHLEETQYF.

This rearrangement joins TRBV11-2 to TRBJ1-2; perhaps TRBD1 as D (5 bases). V was clipped by 3 bases and J by 4 bases, with 18 bases between them. CDR3 length: 16 amino acids. Germline lookup yields CDR1 SGHAT and CDR2 FQNNGV. The CDR3 sequence: CASSLDRTFSPYGYTF. The CDR3 nucleotides are TGTGCCAGCAGCTTGGATAGGACATTTTCCCCCTATGGCTACACCTTC.

This chain joins TRBV7-9 and TRBJ1-1, with D perhaps TRBD1 (5 bases). Per the germline V gene, CDR1 is SEHNR and CDR2 is FQNEAQ (reference sequence). CDR3 size: 11 residues. Trimming left V 3 bases short and J 10 bases short, with 9 bases between. CDR3 in DNA: TGTGCCAGCAGCTTGGTGGGGGGAGCTTTCTTT. It translates to CASSLVGGAFF.

V and J are TRBV27 and TRBJ2-5; perhaps TRBD1 as D (6 bases). V was trimmed by 8 bases and J by 1 base, leaving 14 bases between them. Germline CDR1 and CDR2: MNHEY and SMNVEV (reference sequence). The CDR3 covers 14 residues. CDR3 protein: CASRSTGRQETQYF. DNA for the CDR3: TGTGCCAGCCGTTCGACAGGCCGCCAAGAGACCCAGTACTTC.